This TCR beta chain was identified during a study of blood T cell repertoires in COVID-19. Study information: The cDNA or gDNA used as material had been derived from T cells, B-cell-depleted T cells, or PBMCs.

Data came from immunoSEQ multiplex PCR; TCRdb stores just in-frame clones and leaves some out. The table has a few hundred thousand clones, over 85% seen once. In terms of age and location, participants ranged from about 18 to 90 years and lived in about 25 US areas. Participant reports of clinical history set cohort assignment. Recovery meant two consecutive negative NP/OP PCR tests, professional clearance, or resolved symptoms. From germline, CDR1 is SEHNR and CDR2 FQNEAQ (reference sequence). The CDR3 has 14 amino acids. Trimming shortened V by 1 base and J by 5 bases, and 11 bases separated the two germline ends.

This clonotype was sampled from a woman in her twenties or thirties who had recovered from COVID-19. V is TRBV7-9 and J is TRBJ1-2; tentative D call: TRBD1 (5 bases). Sequences were obtained from PBMCs or T cells enriched from blood (not recorded which). The CDR3 loop is CASSLVGDTYGYTF. The CDR3 DNA reads TGTGCCAGCAGCTTAGTAGGGGATACTTATGGCTACACCTTC.